This record covers a single TCR beta chain. Following RNA extraction, reverse transcription yielded cDNA that acted as the sequencing template. Clones were read by immunoSEQ multiplex PCR, and TCRdb kept only the in-frame ones, dropping some. Here the sample spans about 190,000 clones, 45% to 65% being singletons. Germline-derived CDR1 and CDR2 are SEHNR and FQNEAQ (reference sequence). V was cut by 3 bases and J by 0 bases, with 9 bases left in between. The CDR3 runs to 14 residues. These data belong to a study of CD8+ T cells in alopecia areata. Treatment here: oral pan-JAK inhibitor, 5-10 mg twice daily.

The TCR comes from a human donor with alopecia areata. The starting material was CD4+ T cells sorted from blood, obtained at week 4, from a patient treated with tofacitinib. The chain employs TRBV7-9 and TRBJ2-7, with D possibly matching TRBD2 (5 bases). CDR3: CASSFSASSYEQYF. The CDR3 DNA reads TGTGCCAGCAGCTTTAGCGCTAGCTCCTACGAGCAGTACTTC.